The text below deals with one TCR beta chain. These data originate in a study of blood T cell repertoires in COVID-19. The CDR3 is 18 residues long. Germline CDR1 is SGHTA and CDR2 is FQGTGA. The J segment lost 7 bases and the V segment lost 2 bases, leaving 17 bases of the junction unmatched. Participants had their cohort set by participant-reported clinical history. The assay was immunoSEQ multiplex PCR, and TCRdb's table has in-frame clones only and misses some. The sample comprises 100,000 to 150,000 clones, around 80% of which are singletons, and about 2.4% rests with the top ten. V is TRBV7-3 and J is TRBJ2-1, with 7 bases that match TRBD2. This clonotype was obtained from a man in his forties or fifties with acute COVID-19. Sequencing was done on a sample of PBMCs or T cells enriched from blood (not recorded which). The CDR3 nucleotides read TGTGCCAGCAGCTTATCCACGTCAGCGGGAAGGGGTAATAATGAGCAGTTCTTC. Protein sequence: CASSLSTSAGRGNNEQFF. The full variable domain, completed using reference TRBV7-3 and TRBJ2-1, is GAGVSQTPSNKVTEKGKYVELRCDPISGHTALYWYRQSLGQGPEFLIYFQGTGAADDSGLPNDRFFAVRPEGSVSTLKIQRTERGDSAVYLCASSLSTSAGRGNNEQFFGPGTRLTVL.